This T cell receptor beta chain was sequenced for a study of vaccination effects on CD4 cells after COVID-19 (dated by TCRdb to the early 2020s). Notes on the research overall: Each participant got two doses of an mRNA SARS-CoV-2 vaccine, either BNT162b2 or mRNA-1273. Pre-vaccine samples from two convalescent patients were drawn 16 days and one week before the first dose, 142 and 148 days after COVID-19 diagnosis. In both COVID-19 convalescent patients and infection-naive vaccine recipients, the study compared SARS-CoV-2 spike-specific CD4+ TCR repertoires from before mRNA vaccination with those from after it. A total of nine to ten COVID-19 convalescent patients and a few SARS-CoV-2-naive healthy vaccine recipients were included in the full study. The Oncomine TCR Beta short-read assay on an Illumina iSeq 100 was used to sequence cultures from other donors in the study. Summary of the overall study and its limitations: The study was limited by a small number of convalescent patients and lacked early post-infection timepoints. In convalescent patients, the post-vaccine spike-reactive repertoire was composed mainly of new vaccine-induced clones that were largely distinct from infection-induced clones. Marked clonal contraction was observed in both infection-induced and vaccine-induced clones at late post-vaccination timepoints, consistent with waning T cell responses.

To identify antigen-specific CD4+ T cell clonotypes by their expansion, the ViraFEST assay first stimulated PBMC with viral peptide pools and then applied TCR sequencing. After roughly 11 days of culture, CD4+ T cells were isolated with the EasySep CD4+ T cell isolation kit. Convalescent patients had PCR-confirmed SARS-CoV-2 infection between March and December 2020, before Alpha, Beta and Delta variants emerged in the United States. Approximately 2 million PBMC per well were cultured in IMDM with about 4.8% human AB serum, 10 IU/ml IL-2 and gentamicin, plus 10 ug/ml peptides. On days 3 and 7, half of the culture medium was replaced with fresh IL-2-containing medium. Unless noted otherwise, every peptide stimulation condition was grown in triplicate wells. PBMC were separated from whole blood using Ficoll-Paque Plus gradient centrifugation and were then either cryopreserved at -140C or used fresh. The overlapping peptide pools covered the spike proteins of SARS-CoV-2 and of the common cold coronaviruses HCoV-NL63, HCoV-OC43 and HCoV-229E. The QIAamp micro DNA kit was used to extract genomic DNA from the cultured CD4+ T cells.

Turning to this clone: There is no known antigen for this receptor. There are no base qualities to consult, and no much larger clone falls within one base.

Libraries were prepared through the immunoSEQ multiplex PCR assay. DNA from the cultured and isolated CD4+ T cells underwent TCR beta CDR3 sequencing. On the authors' methods: The analysis removed non-productive TCR sequences, trimmed reads to the CDR3 region, and retained only CDR3s that were 7 or more amino acids long. Antigen-specific clonotypes were identified with the MANAFEST web app by comparing expansion in peptide wells against reference cultures. For clones to be considered positive, expansion at FDR<0.05 versus reference and all other wells, an odds ratio above 5, and a frequency above 0.1% in two replicate wells were required. A clonotype was defined as cross-reactive if the clonotype was significantly expanded both in SARS-CoV-2 spike wells and in at least one common cold coronavirus spike condition. Using the stringdist R package, CDR3 similarity was measured by Levenshtein distance, and unrooted trees were constructed with ape in R 3.6.1. TCRdb retrieved this table from immuneACCESS and kept in-frame rearrangements only. Not all clones are present; in checked studies, unresolved V genes account for under half, and no reason is known for the remainder. V, J and clone size reflect that table, while D and trimming were determined from the DNA. This sample holds tens of thousands of clones; about 78% were observed only once. Approximately 17% of the sample goes to the ten largest clones.

The TCR was taken from a human donor who had a prior SARS-CoV-2 infection. The sequencing here drew on CD4+ T cells from PBMCs cultured with HCoV-NL63 spike peptides, taken before COVID-19 vaccination. The sample's cell subset or site label, decoded: HCoV-NL63 spike overlapping peptide pool stimulation.

The CDR3 has the sequence CAISESRDNNEQFF. The sequenced DNA is TGTGCCATCAGTGAGTCGAGGGACAACAATGAGCAGTTCTTC. The rearrangement combines TRBV10-3 with TRBJ2-1; TRBD1 is a weak D gene call, 6 bases matching. At the junction V is shortened by 0 bases and J by 5 bases, with 8 bases in between. From a lookup of the germline V gene, CDR1 and CDR2 are ENHRY and SYGVKD. Including cysteine and phenylalanine, the CDR3 has 14 amino acids. Only the CDR3 DNA stays, 42 bases, in frame from base 1.